This T cell receptor beta chain was retrieved from a study of T-cell reconstitution after alpha-beta-depleted transplantation in children. The library targeted TCRbeta and was prepared with unique molecular identifiers. TCRdb reprocessed the PCR reads via MiXCR and lists one record per CDR3 protein. The sample yields 55,000 to 90,000 distinct CDR3 sequences, roughly 4.9% seen once. Study-level points and caveats: After transplant, at about two months, alpha-beta T cells were reportedly derived from several hundred expanded graft clones.

This clonotype was observed many times. Its antigen is still unknown. V was cut by 2 bases and J by 2 bases, with 7 bases left in between. The CDR3 is 13 residues long. Sample: PBMCs, mostly from graft donor cells, taken 180 days after TCRalphabeta/CD19-depleted stem cell transplant. The receptor comes from a boy under two years old who had a stem cell transplant for acute myeloid leukemia, so the T cells may come from the graft donor. The chain links TRBV12-3 or TRBV12-4 to TRBJ2-7; D gene uncertain. DNA for the CDR3: TGTGCCAGCAGTTTAAGCGAACCCTACGAGCAGTACTTC. It yields the protein CASSLSEPYEQYF.